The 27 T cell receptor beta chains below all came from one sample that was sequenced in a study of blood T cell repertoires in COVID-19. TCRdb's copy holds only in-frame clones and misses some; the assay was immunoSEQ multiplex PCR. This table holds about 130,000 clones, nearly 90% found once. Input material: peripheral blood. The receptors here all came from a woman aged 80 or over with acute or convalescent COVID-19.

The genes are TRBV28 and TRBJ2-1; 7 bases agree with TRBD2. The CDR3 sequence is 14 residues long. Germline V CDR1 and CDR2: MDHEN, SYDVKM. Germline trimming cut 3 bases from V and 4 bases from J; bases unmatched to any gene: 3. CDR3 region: CASSFWREYNEQFF. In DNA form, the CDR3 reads TGTGCCAGCAGTTTCTGGCGGGAGTACAATGAGCAGTTCTTC.

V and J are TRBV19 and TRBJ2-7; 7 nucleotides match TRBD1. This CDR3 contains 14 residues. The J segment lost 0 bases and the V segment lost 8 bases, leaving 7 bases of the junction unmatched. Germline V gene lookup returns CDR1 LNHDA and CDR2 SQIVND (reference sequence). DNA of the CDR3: TGTGCCAGTCCGACGGGACAGAACTCCTACGAGCAGTACTTC. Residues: CASPTGQNSYEQYF.

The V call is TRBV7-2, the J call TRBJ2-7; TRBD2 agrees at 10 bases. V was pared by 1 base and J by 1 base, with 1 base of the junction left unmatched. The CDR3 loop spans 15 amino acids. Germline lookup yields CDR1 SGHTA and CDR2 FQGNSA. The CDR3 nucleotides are TGTGCCAGCAGCTTAGGACTAGCGGGTTCCTACGAGCAGTACTTC. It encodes CASSLGLAGSYEQYF.

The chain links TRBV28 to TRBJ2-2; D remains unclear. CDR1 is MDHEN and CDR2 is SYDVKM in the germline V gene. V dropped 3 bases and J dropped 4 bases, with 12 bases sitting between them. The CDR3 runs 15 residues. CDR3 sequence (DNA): TGTGCCAGCAGTTTTAAGCGTGTCGGCACCGGGGAGCTGTTTTTT. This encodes CASSFKRVGTGELFF.

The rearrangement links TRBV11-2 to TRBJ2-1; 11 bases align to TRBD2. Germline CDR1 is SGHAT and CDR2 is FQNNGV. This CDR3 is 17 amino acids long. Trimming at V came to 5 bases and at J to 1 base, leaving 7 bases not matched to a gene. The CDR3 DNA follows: TGTGCCAGCAGCCTAACTAGCGGGAGCTCTTCCTACAATGAGCAGTTCTTC. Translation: CASSLTSGSSSYNEQFF.

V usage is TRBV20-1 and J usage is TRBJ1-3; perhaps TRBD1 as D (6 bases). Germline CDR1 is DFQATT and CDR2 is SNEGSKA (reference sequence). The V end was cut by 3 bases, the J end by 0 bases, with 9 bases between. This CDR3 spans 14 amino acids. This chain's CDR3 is CSASTTGSGNTIYF. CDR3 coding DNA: TGCAGTGCTAGTACGACAGGCTCTGGAAACACCATATATTTT.

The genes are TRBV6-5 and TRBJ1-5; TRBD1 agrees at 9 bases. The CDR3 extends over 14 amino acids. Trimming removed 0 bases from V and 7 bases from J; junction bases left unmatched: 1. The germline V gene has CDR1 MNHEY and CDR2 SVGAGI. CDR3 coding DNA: TGTGCCAGCAGTTACTCGGGACAGGGACAGCCCCAGCATTTT. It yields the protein CASSYSGQGQPQHF.

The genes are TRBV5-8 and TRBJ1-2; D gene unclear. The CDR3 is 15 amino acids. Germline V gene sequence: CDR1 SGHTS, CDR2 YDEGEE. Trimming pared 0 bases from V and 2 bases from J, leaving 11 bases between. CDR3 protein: CASSLVVASNYGYTF. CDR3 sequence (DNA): TGTGCCAGCAGCTTGGTAGTAGCCTCGAACTATGGCTACACCTTC.

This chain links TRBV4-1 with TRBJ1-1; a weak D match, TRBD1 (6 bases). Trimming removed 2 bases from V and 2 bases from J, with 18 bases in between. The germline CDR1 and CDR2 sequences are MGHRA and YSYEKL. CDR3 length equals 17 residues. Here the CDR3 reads CASSQLRPGHFNTEAFF. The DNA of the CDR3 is TGCGCCAGCAGCCAACTTAGACCGGGACACTTCAACACTGAAGCTTTCTTT.

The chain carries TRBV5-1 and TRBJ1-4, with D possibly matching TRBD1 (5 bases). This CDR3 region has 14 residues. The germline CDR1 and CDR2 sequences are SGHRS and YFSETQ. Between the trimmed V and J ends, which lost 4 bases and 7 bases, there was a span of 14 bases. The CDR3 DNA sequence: TGCGCCAGCAGCGTGGGACCCGGGATTGAAAAACTGTTTTTT. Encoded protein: CASSVGPGIEKLFF.

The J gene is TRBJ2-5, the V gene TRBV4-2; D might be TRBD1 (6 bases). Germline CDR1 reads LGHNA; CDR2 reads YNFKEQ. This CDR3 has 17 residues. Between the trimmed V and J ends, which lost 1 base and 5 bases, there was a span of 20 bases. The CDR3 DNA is TGTGCCAGCAGCCAAGGGGGGCCCGGGGTCCGGGCGGAGACCCAGTACTTC. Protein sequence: CASSQGGPGVRAETQYF.

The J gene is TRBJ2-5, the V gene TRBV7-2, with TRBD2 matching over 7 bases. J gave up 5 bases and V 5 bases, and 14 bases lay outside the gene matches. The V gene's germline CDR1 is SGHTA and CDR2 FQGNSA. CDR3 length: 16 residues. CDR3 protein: CASSLTWGGSRETQYF. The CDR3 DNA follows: TGTGCCAGCAGCCTTACCTGGGGGGGGAGTAGGGAGACCCAGTACTTC. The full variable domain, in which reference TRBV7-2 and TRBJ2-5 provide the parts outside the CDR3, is GAGVSQSPSNKVTEKGKDVELRCDPISGHTALYWYRQSLGQGLEFLIYFQGNSAPDKSGLPSDRFSAERTGGSVSTLTIQRTQQEDSAVYLCASSLTWGGSRETQYFGPGTRLLVL.

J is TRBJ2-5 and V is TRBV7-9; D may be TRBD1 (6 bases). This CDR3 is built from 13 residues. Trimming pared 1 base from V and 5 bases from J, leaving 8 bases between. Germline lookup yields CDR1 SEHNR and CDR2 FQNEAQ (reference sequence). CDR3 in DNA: TGTGCCAGCAGCTTAGAGCAGGGGGAGACCCAGTACTTC. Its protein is CASSLEQGETQYF.

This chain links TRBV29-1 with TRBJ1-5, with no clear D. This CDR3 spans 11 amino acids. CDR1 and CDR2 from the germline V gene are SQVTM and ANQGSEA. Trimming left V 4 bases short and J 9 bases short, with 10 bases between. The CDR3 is CSVVLFWPQHF. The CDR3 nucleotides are TGCAGCGTTGTGTTATTTTGGCCCCAGCATTTT.

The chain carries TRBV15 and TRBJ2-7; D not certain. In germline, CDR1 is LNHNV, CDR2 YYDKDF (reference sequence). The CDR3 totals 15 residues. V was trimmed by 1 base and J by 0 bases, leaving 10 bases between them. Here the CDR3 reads CATSRVPLSSYEQYF. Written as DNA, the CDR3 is TGTGCCACCAGCAGAGTTCCACTTTCCTCCTACGAGCAGTACTTC.

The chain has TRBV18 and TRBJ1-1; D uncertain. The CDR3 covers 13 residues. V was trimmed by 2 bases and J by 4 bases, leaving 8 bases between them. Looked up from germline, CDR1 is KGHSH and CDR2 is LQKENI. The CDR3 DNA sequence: TGTGCCAGCTCACCAAAATTGGCCACTGAAGCTTTCTTT. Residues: CASSPKLATEAFF.

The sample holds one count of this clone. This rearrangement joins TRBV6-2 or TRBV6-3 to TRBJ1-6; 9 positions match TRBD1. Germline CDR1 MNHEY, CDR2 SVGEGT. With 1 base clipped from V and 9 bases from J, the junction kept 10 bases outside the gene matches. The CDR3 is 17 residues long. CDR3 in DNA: TGTGCCAGCAGTTACTACCCTCCGGGACAGGGTCTTTCACCCCTCCACTTT. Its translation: CASSYYPPGQGLSPLHF.

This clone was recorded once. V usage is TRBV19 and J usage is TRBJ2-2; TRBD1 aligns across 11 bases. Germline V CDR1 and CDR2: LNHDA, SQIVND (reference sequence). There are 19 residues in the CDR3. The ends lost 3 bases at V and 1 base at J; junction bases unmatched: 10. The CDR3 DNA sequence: TGTGCCAGTAGTATTCGGACAGGGGGCGTGACGTGGAACACCGGGGAGCTGTTTTTT. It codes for CASSIRTGGVTWNTGELFF.

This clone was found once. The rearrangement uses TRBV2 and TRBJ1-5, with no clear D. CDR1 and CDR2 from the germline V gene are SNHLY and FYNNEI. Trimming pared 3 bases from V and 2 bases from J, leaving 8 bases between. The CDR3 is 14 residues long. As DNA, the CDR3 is TGTGCCAGCAGTGAGCAGGTAGGCAATCAGCCCCAGCATTTT. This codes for CASSEQVGNQPQHF.

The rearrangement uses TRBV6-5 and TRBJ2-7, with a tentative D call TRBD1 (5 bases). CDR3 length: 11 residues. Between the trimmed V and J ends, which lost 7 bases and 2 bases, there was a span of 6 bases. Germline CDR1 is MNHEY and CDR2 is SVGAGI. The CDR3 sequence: CASKGPYEQYF. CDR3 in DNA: TGTGCCAGCAAGGGGCCCTACGAGCAGTACTTC.

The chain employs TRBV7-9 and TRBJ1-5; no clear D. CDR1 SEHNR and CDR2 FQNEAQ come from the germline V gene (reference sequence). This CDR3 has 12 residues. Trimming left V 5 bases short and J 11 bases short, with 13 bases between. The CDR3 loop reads CASSLGAGAQHF. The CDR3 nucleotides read TGTGCCAGCAGCCTAGGAGCCGGGGCCCAGCATTTT. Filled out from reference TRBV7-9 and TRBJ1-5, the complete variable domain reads DTGVSQNPRHKITKRGQNVTFRCDPISEHNRLYWYRQTLGQGPEFLTYFQNEAQLEKSRLLSDRFSAERPKGSFSTLEIQRTEQGDSAMYLCASSLGAGAQHFGDGTRLSIL.

This chain's CDR3 is CASSYSGHRPNTEAFF. CDR3 nucleotide sequence: TGTGCCAGCAGTTACTCGGGACACCGTCCGAACACTGAAGCTTTCTTT. The rearrangement uses TRBV6-5 and TRBJ1-1; TRBD1 is a possible D gene (6 bases). This CDR3 contains 16 residues. From germline, CDR1 is MNHEY and CDR2 SVGAGI. Trimming stripped 0 bases from V and 1 base from J, with 12 bases between.

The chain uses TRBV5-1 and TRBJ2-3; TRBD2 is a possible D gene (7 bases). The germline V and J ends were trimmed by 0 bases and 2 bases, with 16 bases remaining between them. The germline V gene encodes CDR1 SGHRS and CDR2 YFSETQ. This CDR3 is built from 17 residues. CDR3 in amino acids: CASSLELAGADTDTQYF. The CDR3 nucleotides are TGCGCCAGCAGCTTGGAACTGGCGGGGGCCGACACAGATACGCAGTATTTT.

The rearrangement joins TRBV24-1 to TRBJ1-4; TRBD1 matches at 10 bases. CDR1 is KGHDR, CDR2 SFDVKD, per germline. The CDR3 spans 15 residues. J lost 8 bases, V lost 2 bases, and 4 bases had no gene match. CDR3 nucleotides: TGTGCCACCAGTGATTCGGGACAGGGGATCGAAAAACTGTTTTTT. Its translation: CATSDSGQGIEKLFF.

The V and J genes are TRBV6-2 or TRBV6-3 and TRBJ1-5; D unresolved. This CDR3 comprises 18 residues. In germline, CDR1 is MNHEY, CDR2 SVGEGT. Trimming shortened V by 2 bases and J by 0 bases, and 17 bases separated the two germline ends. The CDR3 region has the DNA TGTGCCAGCAGTTACCCGGATTGGGCATCCCATAGCAATCAGCCCCAGCATTTT. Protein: CASSYPDWASHSNQPQHF.

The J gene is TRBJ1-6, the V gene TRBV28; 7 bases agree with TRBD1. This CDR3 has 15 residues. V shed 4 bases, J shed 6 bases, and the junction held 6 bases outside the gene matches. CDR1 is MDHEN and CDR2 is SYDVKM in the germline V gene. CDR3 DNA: TGTGCCAGCAGTTCCCCGACAGGGTTTAATTCACCCCTCCACTTT. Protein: CASSSPTGFNSPLHF.

CDR3 residues: CASSEAGVGDREKLFF. As DNA, the CDR3 is TGTGCCAGCAGTGAAGCGGGGGTGGGGGACAGAGAAAAACTGTTTTTT. The V gene is TRBV2, the J gene TRBJ1-4; 7 positions match TRBD1. V shed 0 bases, J shed 8 bases, and the junction held 9 bases outside the gene matches. The germline gives CDR1 SNHLY, CDR2 FYNNEI. The CDR3 loop spans 16 amino acids.